This T cell receptor beta chain was captured in a study of blood T cell repertoires in COVID-19. Study in general: The study drew acute and convalescent COVID-19 samples from the United States, Italy and Spain. The analysed material was cDNA or gDNA that came from T cells, B-cell-depleted T cells, or PBMCs.

V lost 6 bases, J lost 6 bases, and 17 bases lay in between. Germline V gives CDR1 MNHEY, CDR2 SVGAGI. The CDR3 totals 14 residues. Original processing methods: Researchers report that nucleated cell counts were estimated from reference gene primer amplification. TCRdb keeps only in-frame clones here, not all; method: immunoSEQ multiplex PCR. The V and J calls and the clone size are those of that table, but D and trimming were determined from the DNA. The sample has about 160,000 clones, more than 75% seen once. The V call is TRBV6-5, the J call TRBJ1-1; D remains unclear. The TCR comes from a man aged 18 to 35 with acute or convalescent COVID-19. The sample comprised peripheral blood. The CDR3 sequence: CASSHPFVSAEAFF. For the CDR3, the DNA is TGTGCCAGCAGCCACCCTTTTGTAAGCGCTGAAGCTTTCTTT.